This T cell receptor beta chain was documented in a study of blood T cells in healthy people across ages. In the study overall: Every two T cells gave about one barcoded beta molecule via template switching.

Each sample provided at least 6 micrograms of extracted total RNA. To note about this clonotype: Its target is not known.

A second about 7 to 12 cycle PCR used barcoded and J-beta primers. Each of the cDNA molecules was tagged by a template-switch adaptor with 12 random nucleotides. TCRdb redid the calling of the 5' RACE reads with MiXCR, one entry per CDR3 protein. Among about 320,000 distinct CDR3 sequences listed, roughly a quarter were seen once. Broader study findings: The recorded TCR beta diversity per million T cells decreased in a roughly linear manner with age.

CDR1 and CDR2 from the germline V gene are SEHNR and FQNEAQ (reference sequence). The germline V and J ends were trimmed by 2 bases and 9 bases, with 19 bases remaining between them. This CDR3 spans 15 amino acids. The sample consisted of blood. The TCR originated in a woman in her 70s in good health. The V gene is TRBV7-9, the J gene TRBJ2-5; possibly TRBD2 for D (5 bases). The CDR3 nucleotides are TGTGCCAGCAGCTTAACCCGGGAAACCATAAAGGCCCAGTACTTC. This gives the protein CASSLTRETIKAQYF.